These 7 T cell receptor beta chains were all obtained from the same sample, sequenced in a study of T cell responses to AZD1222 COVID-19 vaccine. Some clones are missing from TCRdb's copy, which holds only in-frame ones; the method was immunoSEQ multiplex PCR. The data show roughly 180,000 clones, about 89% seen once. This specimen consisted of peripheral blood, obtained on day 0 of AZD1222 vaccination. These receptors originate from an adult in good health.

The CDR3 nucleotides read TGCGCCAGCAGCTTCGAGACTAGCGGGGGCGAGCAGTACTTC. Amino acids: CASSFETSGGEQYF. The chain combines TRBV4-3 with TRBJ2-7, with 12 positions matching TRBD2. Losses at the gene ends were 5 bases for V and 6 bases for J; bases not matched to a gene: 5. The CDR3 length is 14 residues. The V gene's germline CDR1 is LGHNA and CDR2 YSLEER.

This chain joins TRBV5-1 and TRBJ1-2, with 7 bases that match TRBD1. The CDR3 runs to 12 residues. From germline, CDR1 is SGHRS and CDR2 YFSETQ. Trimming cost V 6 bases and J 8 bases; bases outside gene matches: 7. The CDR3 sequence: CASTNRGSGYTF. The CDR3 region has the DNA TGCGCCAGCACAAACAGGGGCTCCGGCTACACCTTC. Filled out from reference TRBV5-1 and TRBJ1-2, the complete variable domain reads KAGVTQTPRYLIKTRGQQVTLSCSPISGHRSVSWYQQTPGQGLQFLFEYFSETQRNKGNFPGRFSGRQFSNSRSEMNVSTLELGDSALYLCASTNRGSGYTFGSGTRLTVV.

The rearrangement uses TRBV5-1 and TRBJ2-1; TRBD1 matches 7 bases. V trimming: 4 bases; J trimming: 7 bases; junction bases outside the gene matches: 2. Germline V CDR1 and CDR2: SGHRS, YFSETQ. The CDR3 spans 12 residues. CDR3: CASSQQGNEQFF. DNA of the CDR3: TGCGCCAGCAGCCAACAGGGGAATGAGCAGTTCTTC.

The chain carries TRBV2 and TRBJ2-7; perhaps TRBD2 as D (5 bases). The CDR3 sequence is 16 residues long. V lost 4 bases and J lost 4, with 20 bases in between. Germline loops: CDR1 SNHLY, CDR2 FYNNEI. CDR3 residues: CASSGIAGIKLYEQYF. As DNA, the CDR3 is TGTGCCAGCAGTGGAATCGCCGGGATCAAATTGTACGAGCAGTACTTC. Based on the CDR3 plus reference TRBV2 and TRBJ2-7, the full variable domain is EPEVTQTPSHQVTQMGQEVILRCVPISNHLYFYWYRQILGQKVEFLVSFYNNEISEKSEIFDDQFSVERPDGSNFTLKIRSTKLEDSAMYFCASSGIAGIKLYEQYFGPGTRLTVT.

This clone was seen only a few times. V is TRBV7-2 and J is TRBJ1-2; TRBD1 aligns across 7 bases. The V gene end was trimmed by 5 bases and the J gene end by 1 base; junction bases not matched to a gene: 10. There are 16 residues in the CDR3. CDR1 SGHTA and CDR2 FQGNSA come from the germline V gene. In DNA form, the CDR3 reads TGTGCCAGCAGCCGTTCGGGACAGTCATTTAACTATGGCTACACCTTC. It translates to CASSRSGQSFNYGYTF.

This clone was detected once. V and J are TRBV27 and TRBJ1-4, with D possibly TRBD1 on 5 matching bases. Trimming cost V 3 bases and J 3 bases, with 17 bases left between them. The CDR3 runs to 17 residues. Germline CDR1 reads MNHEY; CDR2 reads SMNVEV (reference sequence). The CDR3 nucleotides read TGTGCCAGCAGTTTTGGTAGGGGCAGGTCCCCTAATGAAAAACTGTTTTTT. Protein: CASSFGRGRSPNEKLFF.

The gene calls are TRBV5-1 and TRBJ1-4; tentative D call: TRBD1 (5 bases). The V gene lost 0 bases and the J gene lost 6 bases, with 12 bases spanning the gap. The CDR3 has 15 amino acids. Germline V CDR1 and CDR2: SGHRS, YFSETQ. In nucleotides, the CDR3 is TGCGCCAGCAGCTTGGAACGACAGCTCGATGAAAAACTGTTTTTT. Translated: CASSLERQLDEKLFF.